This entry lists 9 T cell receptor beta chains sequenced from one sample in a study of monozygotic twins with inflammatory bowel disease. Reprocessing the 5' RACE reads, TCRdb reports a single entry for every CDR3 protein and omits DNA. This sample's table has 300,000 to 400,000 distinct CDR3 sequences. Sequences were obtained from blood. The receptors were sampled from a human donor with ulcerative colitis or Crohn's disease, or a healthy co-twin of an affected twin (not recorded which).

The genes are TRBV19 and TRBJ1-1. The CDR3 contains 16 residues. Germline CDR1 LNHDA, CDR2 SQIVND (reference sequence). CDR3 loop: CASSIGDRFVNTEAFF.

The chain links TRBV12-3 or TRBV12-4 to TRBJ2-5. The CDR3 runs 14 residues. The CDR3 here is CASSFDRKGETQYF.

The CDR3 is CASSKVPGQSNEQFF. The V gene is TRBV19, the J gene TRBJ2-1; TCRdb selects TRBD1, and the lack of DNA leaves this call unchecked. Germline loops: CDR1 LNHDA, CDR2 SQIVND (reference sequence). CDR3 length equals 15 residues.

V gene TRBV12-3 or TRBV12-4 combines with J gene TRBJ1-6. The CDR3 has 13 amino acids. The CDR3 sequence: CASRPNFGSPLHF.

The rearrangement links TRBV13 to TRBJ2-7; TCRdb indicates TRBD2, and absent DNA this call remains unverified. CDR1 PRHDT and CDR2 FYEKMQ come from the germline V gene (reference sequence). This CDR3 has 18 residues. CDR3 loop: CASSQPYDFGTSKYEQYF.

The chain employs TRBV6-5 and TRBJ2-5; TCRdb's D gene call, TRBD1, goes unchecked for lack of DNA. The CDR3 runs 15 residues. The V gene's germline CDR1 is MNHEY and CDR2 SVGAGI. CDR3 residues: CASSYSSPLWETQYF.

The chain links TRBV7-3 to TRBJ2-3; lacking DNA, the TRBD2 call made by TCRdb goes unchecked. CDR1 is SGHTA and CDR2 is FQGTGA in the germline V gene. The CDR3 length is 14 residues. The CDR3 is CASSLLGDTDTQYF.

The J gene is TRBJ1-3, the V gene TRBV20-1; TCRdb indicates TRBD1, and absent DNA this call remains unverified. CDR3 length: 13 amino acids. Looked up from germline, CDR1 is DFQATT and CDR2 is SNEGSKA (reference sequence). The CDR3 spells CSALRGSGNTIYF.

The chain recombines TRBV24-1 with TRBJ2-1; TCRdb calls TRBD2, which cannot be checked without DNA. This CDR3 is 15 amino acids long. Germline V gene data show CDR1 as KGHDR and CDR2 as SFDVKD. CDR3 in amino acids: CATSDPAGRYNEQFF.